This is a list of T cell receptor beta chains from one sample in a study of blood T cell repertoires in COVID-19. Profiling relied on immunoSEQ multiplex PCR, and the TCRdb table lists in-frame clones only, not all of them. The sample has over 200,000 clones; about 90% are singletons. Sequences were obtained from peripheral blood. The source is a woman aged 55-69 years with acute or convalescent COVID-19. Each CDR3 is given with its conserved first and last residue. A D gene is named only where the DNA matches it firmly. The size of a clone is reported for some rows only, either as once, few or many, or as a class for expanded clones.

d_call	v_call	clone_size	j_call	cdr3_aa	cdr3_nt
TRBD2	TRBV28	NA	TRBJ2-7	CASSLGLAGPYEQYF	TGTGCCAGCAGTTTGGGACTAGCGGGGCCTTACGAGCAGTACTTC
NA	TRBV9	few	TRBJ1-6	CASSVGGGSPLHF	TGTGCCAGCAGCGTAGGGGGAGGTTCACCCCTCCACTTT
TRBD1	TRBV2	NA	TRBJ1-2	CASLLDRVGGYTF	TGTGCCAGCCTTCTAGACAGGGTCGGTGGCTACACCTTC
TRBD1	TRBV12-5	once	TRBJ2-7	CASAPSGTDTYEQYF	TGTGCTAGTGCCCCTTCCGGGACAGATACCTACGAGCAGTACTTC
NA	TRBV19	NA	TRBJ1-4	CATCDRPGTNEKLFF	TGTGCCACCTGCGACAGGCCCGGAACTAATGAAAAACTGTTTTTT
TRBD2	TRBV3-1/TRBV3-2	NA	TRBJ2-2	CASSQGLAGGTGELFF	TGTGCCAGCAGCCAAGGACTAGCGGGGGGGACCGGGGAGCTGTTTTTT
TRBD1	TRBV11-1	once	TRBJ2-1	CASSLNRGLDNEQFF	TGTGCCAGCAGCTTGAACAGGGGGCTTGACAATGAGCAGTTCTTC
NA	TRBV30	NA	TRBJ2-5	CAWRGSGYQETQYF	TGTGCCTGGAGGGGGAGCGGATACCAAGAGACCCAGTACTTC
TRBD2	TRBV19	NA	TRBJ2-3	CASSISASGKRGNTDTQYF	TGTGCCAGTAGTATCTCGGCTAGCGGGAAGCGGGGGAACACAGATACGCAGTATTTT
NA	TRBV25-1	NA	TRBJ2-3	CASSVLGGGKDTQYF	TGTGCCAGCAGTGTCCTAGGGGGTGGGAAGGATACGCAGTATTTT
TRBD2	TRBV19	once	TRBJ2-2	CASSRDYYTGELFF	TGTGCCAGTAGTCGGGACTATTACACCGGGGAGCTGTTTTTT
TRBD1	TRBV28	NA	TRBJ1-3	CASRPTGLLSGNTIYF	TGTGCCAGCAGACCGACAGGGCTCCTCTCTGGAAACACCATATATTTT
TRBD1	TRBV28	few	TRBJ2-7	CASSLRGQGKNEQYF	TGTGCCAGCAGTTTACGCGGACAGGGGAAGAACGAGCAGTACTTC
TRBD1	TRBV5-4	NA	TRBJ1-2	CASSVDRLYGYTF	TGTGCCAGCAGCGTGGACAGGTTATATGGCTACACCTTC
TRBD2	TRBV5-1	NA	TRBJ2-7	CASSVELAGKNEQYF	TGCGCCAGCAGCGTCGAACTAGCGGGGAAAAACGAGCAGTACTTC
TRBD1	TRBV19	NA	TRBJ1-2	CASHSIGGTYYGYTF	TGTGCCAGTCATTCTATAGGGGGCACGTACTATGGCTACACCTTC
NA	TRBV30	NA	TRBJ1-1	CAWSVYYSEAFF	TGTGCCTGGAGTGTATATTACAGTGAAGCTTTCTTT